The source of this TCR beta chain is a study of T cells in Graves' hyperthyroidism and ophthalmopathy. From RNA transcripts, TCR beta CDR3 regions were amplified. First-round RT-PCR of the TCR CDR3 relied on the HTBI primer set. TCRdb analysed the multiplex PCR reads with MiXCR anew, one entry per CDR3 protein. This sample carries 450,000 to 650,000 distinct CDR3 sequences, around 20% of them seen once, and the ten largest clones take roughly 29%. Regarding the study as a whole: In validation, the model predicted ophthalmopathy. These predictions came a median approximately six months before onset.

Germline V gene lookup returns CDR1 SNHLY and CDR2 FYNNEI. V was pared by 7 bases and J by 4 bases, with 7 bases between. This CDR3 has 11 amino acids. This clonotype occurred many times. Its matching antigen is unknown. The V gene is TRBV2, the J gene TRBJ2-5, with D hard to call. The sample taken for sequencing was blood. The clonotype originates from a man aged 18 to 30 with Graves' hyperthyroidism. CDR3 DNA: TGTGCCAGCAATTGGGGAGAGACCCAGTACTTC. As protein: CASNWGETQYF.